The 29 T cell receptor beta chains in this list originate from one sample, sequenced in a study of shared clonotypes between healthy human individuals. Data came from immunoSEQ multiplex PCR; TCRdb stores just in-frame clones and leaves some out. The sample carries 2 million to 2.5 million clones, roughly 93% recorded once. The material sequenced was naive CD4+ T cells from PBMCs. Described subset: CD45RA+ positively selected. The receptors come from a man between 18 and 29 years old in good health. Some clones in this sample may be carry-over from other donors' samples.

The rearrangement joins TRBV4-2 to TRBJ2-7; 8 bases line up with TRBD2. V lost 1 base, J lost 6 bases, and 8 bases stayed unmatched. The germline V gene has CDR1 LGHNA and CDR2 YNFKEQ. This CDR3 is built from 15 residues. CDR3 region: CASSQVVREGGEQYF. In nucleotides, the CDR3 is TGTGCCAGCAGCCAAGTAGTACGGGAGGGGGGCGAGCAGTACTTC.

V gene TRBV30 combines with J gene TRBJ1-6, with D uncertain. CDR3 length equals 12 residues. From germline, CDR1 is GTSNPN and CDR2 SVGIG (reference sequence). V lost 3 bases and J lost 9, with 9 bases in between. For the CDR3, the DNA is TGTGCCTGGAGCCCTCTAGGTTCACCCCTCCACTTT. As protein: CAWSPLGSPLHF.

Comment on this clone: The junction and the germline gene differ at one end; a read error may be behind it. The chain recombines TRBV30 with TRBJ2-3, with TRBD1 matching over 9 bases. The CDR3 contains 13 residues. CDR1 is GTSNPN, CDR2 SVGIG, per germline (reference sequence). The CDR3: CAWSVLAGTGLDF. The CDR3 nucleotides read TGTGCCTGGAGTGTACTGGCCGGGACAGGGCTGGATTTT. Complete variable domain (other parts from reference TRBV30 and TRBJ2-3): SQTIHQWPATLVQPVGSPLSLECTVEGTSNPNLYWYRQAAGRGLQLLFYSVGIGQISSEVPQNLSASRPQDRQFILSSKKLLLSDSGFYLCAWSVLAGTGLDFGPGTRLTVL.

The rearrangement links TRBV7-3 to TRBJ1-3; D remains ambiguous. CDR1 is SGHTA and CDR2 is FQGTGA in the germline V gene. Trimming shortened V by 3 bases and J by 2 bases, and 8 bases separated the two germline ends. There are 14 residues in the CDR3. The CDR3 sequence is CASSLQVPGNTIYF. The CDR3, as DNA: TGTGCCAGCAGCTTGCAAGTCCCTGGAAACACCATATATTTT.

This clone has a single count. V usage is TRBV5-1 and J usage is TRBJ1-2; D not certain. With 4 bases removed from V and 5 bases from J, the gap between germline ends came to 21 bases. Looked up from germline, CDR1 is SGHRS and CDR2 is YFSETQ. CDR3 length equals 16 residues. The CDR3 coding sequence is TGCGCCAGCAGCCTGGAACCCGGTAGCAGGACTTATGGCTACACCTTC. Amino acid sequence: CASSLEPGSRTYGYTF. The full variable domain, rest sourced from reference TRBV5-1 and TRBJ1-2, is KAGVTQTPRYLIKTRGQQVTLSCSPISGHRSVSWYQQTPGQGLQFLFEYFSETQRNKGNFPGRFSGRQFSNSRSEMNVSTLELGDSALYLCASSLEPGSRTYGYTFGSGTRLTVV.

The chain links TRBV6-5 to TRBJ1-5; 12 nucleotides line up with TRBD1. The germline gives CDR1 MNHEY, CDR2 SVGAGI. The CDR3 loop spans 15 amino acids. With V trimmed by 5 bases and J by 6 bases, 5 bases remained unmatched. DNA for the CDR3: TGTGCCAGCAGTAGGGACAGGGGGCGAGGTCAGCCCCAGCATTTT. Amino acids: CASSRDRGRGQPQHF.

The chain links TRBV5-1 to TRBJ2-7; D gene uncertain. The CDR3 sequence is 15 residues long. Between the trimmed V and J ends, which lost 4 bases and 0 bases, there was a span of 14 bases. Germline V gene sequence: CDR1 SGHRS, CDR2 YFSETQ. As DNA, the CDR3 is TGCGCCAGCAGCAACCCTAGAGGAAGCTCCTACGAGCAGTACTTC. It encodes CASSNPRGSSYEQYF.

The chain recombines TRBV28 with TRBJ2-1; TRBD1 or TRBD2 may be the D gene (5 bases each). The germline V and J ends were trimmed by 6 bases and 8 bases, with 17 bases remaining between them. The CDR3 length is 14 residues. CDR1 and CDR2 from the germline V gene are MDHEN and SYDVKM. The DNA of the CDR3 is TGTGCCAGCAGCCCCATTGGGGGTAGGGATGAGCAGTTCTTC. It translates to CASSPIGGRDEQFF.

The chain combines TRBV29-1 with TRBJ1-3, with 7 nucleotides matching TRBD1. Looked up from germline, CDR1 is SQVTM and CDR2 is ANQGSEA. J gave up 2 bases and V 3 bases, and 1 base lay outside the gene matches. The length of the CDR3 is 13 residues. CDR3 coding DNA: TGCAGCGTTGAGGGGACAGCTGGAAACACCATATATTTT. This translates into CSVEGTAGNTIYF.

The chain links TRBV6-1 to TRBJ1-2; a weak D match, TRBD1 (5 bases). The germline V and J ends were trimmed by 10 bases and 5 bases, with 17 bases remaining between them. This CDR3 spans 13 amino acids. CDR1 and CDR2 (germline): MNHNS, SASEGT. As DNA, the CDR3 is TGTGCCACCAGACCGGGGAAGGGGTATGGCTACACCTTC. As protein: CATRPGKGYGYTF.

CDR3 protein: CASSPPTRKDTQYF. The CDR3 DNA is TGTGCCAGCTCACCACCGACTAGAAAGGATACGCAGTATTTT. This sequence joins TRBV18 and TRBJ2-3, with a possible D match to TRBD2 (6 bases). The length of the CDR3 is 14 residues. CDR1 is KGHSH and CDR2 is LQKENI in the germline V gene. The V and J ends lost 0 bases and 6 bases respectively, with 10 bases between them.

V usage is TRBV7-8 and J usage is TRBJ2-7; D gene unclear. The V end lost 5 bases, the J end lost 1 base, and 12 bases lay between the germline ends. There are 14 residues in the CDR3. Germline V lookup: CDR1 SGHVS, CDR2 FQNEAQ. The CDR3: CASSPRIGSYEQYF. CDR3 nucleotides: TGTGCCAGCAGCCCACGTATTGGTTCCTACGAGCAGTACTTC.

CDR3 sequence: CASRPPGPGNTIYF. CDR3 DNA sequence: TGTGCCAGCAGACCACCAGGACCTGGAAACACCATATATTTT. V is TRBV6-6 and J is TRBJ1-3; D gene ambiguous. From germline, CDR1 is MNHNY and CDR2 SVGAGI (reference sequence). The CDR3 runs 14 residues. With 6 bases removed from V and 2 bases from J, the gap between germline ends came to 11 bases.

The rearrangement joins TRBV7-3 to TRBJ1-1; 9 bases map to TRBD1. Germline V lookup: CDR1 SGHTA, CDR2 FQGTGA. V gave up 5 bases and J gave up 10 bases; unmatched junction bases: 8. CDR3 length: 13 amino acids. The CDR3 reads CASSTTGGQGAFF. The CDR3, as DNA: TGTGCCAGCAGCACAACAGGGGGCCAGGGAGCTTTCTTT.

This clone was seen a handful of times. The chain combines TRBV4-1 with TRBJ1-5, with D unresolved. The CDR3 length is 15 residues. Germline V lookup: CDR1 MGHRA, CDR2 YSYEKL. The V end was cut by 1 base, the J end by 1 base, with 8 bases between. The CDR3 sequence is CASSQGSGSNQPQHF. In DNA, the CDR3 is TGCGCCAGCAGCCAAGGCTCCGGGAGCAATCAGCCCCAGCATTTT.

V and J are TRBV27 and TRBJ2-3; D remains unclear. The CDR3 totals 13 residues. The germline V gene encodes CDR1 MNHEY and CDR2 SMNVEV (reference sequence). Trimming shortened V by 2 bases and J by 4 bases, and 7 bases separated the two germline ends. For the CDR3, the DNA is TGTGCCAGCAGTTTAATCCCGCCAGATACGCAGTATTTT. Amino acids: CASSLIPPDTQYF.

The chain carries TRBV19 and TRBJ1-4; D not resolved. This CDR3 contains 14 residues. Germline lookup yields CDR1 LNHDA and CDR2 SQIVND (reference sequence). Trimming took off 3 bases at V and 8 bases at J, with 13 bases between the two ends. The CDR3 DNA is TGTGCCAGTAGTATTGGAACTACGAAGGAAAAACTGTTTTTT. This translates into CASSIGTTKEKLFF.

The CDR3 here is CASSLDSAGYNEQFF. The CDR3 nucleotides read TGCGCCAGCAGCTTGGACTCTGCCGGCTACAATGAGCAGTTCTTC. The rearrangement links TRBV5-1 to TRBJ2-1; no definite D call. V lost 0 bases, J lost 3 bases, and 10 bases lay in between. The CDR3 sequence is 15 residues long. Germline V gives CDR1 SGHRS, CDR2 YFSETQ.

This clone was counted once. The chain couples TRBV9 to TRBJ2-7; D uncertain. V was cut by 0 bases and J by 4 bases, with 11 bases left in between. CDR1 and CDR2 from the germline V gene are SGDLS and YYNGEE. The CDR3 has 14 amino acids. DNA of the CDR3: TGTGCCAGCAGCGTAGAAGACGGCCGGTACGAGCAGTACTTC. Translation gives CASSVEDGRYEQYF.

This clone was seen only a few times. The gene calls are TRBV2 and TRBJ2-2, with 14 bases fitting TRBD2. The CDR3 length is 15 residues. The germline V gene encodes CDR1 SNHLY and CDR2 FYNNEI. The junction had 4 bases not matched to a gene; V was cut back by 8 bases and J by 5 bases. Here the CDR3 DNA reads TGTGCCAGCGGGACTAGCGGGAGTAAAACCGGGGAGCTGTTTTTT. This codes for CASGTSGSKTGELFF.

The chain carries TRBV9 and TRBJ1-2; maybe TRBD1 (5 bases). This CDR3 comprises 14 residues. V shed 4 bases and J shed 2 bases, with 12 bases lying between them. Germline V CDR1 and CDR2: SGDLS, YYNGEE. The CDR3 here is CASSPRELNYGYTF. DNA for the CDR3: TGTGCCAGCAGCCCCAGGGAACTAAACTATGGCTACACCTTC.

The gene calls are TRBV12-5 and TRBJ1-5; D possibly corresponds to TRBD1 (5 bases). This CDR3 has 18 amino acids. Trimming removed 3 bases from V and 1 base from J, with 19 bases in between. Germline V lookup: CDR1 LGHNT, CDR2 FRNRAP. The chain's CDR3 is CASGFVAGRARSNQPQHF. The CDR3 DNA follows: TGTGCTAGTGGTTTTGTGGCAGGGAGGGCTAGGAGCAATCAGCCCCAGCATTTT.

Notes on this clone: The sample holds other DNA sequences that translate to the same CDR3. This chain joins TRBV30 and TRBJ2-3; D is unresolved. The length of the CDR3 is 12 residues. Germline V lookup: CDR1 GTSNPN, CDR2 SVGIG (reference sequence). V was pared by 0 bases and J by 6 bases, with 7 bases between. The CDR3 loop reads CAWSVLRDTQYF. The CDR3 DNA reads as TGTGCCTGGAGTGTGCTCAGGGATACGCAGTATTTT.

This chain connects TRBV5-1 to TRBJ1-1; 11 nucleotides align to TRBD1. The CDR3 spans 16 residues. Germline CDR1 SGHRS, CDR2 YFSETQ. V was pared by 5 bases and J by 0 bases, with 6 bases of the junction left unmatched. The CDR3 reads CASRQDRGLMNTEAFF. The DNA of the CDR3 is TGCGCCAGCAGGCAGGACAGGGGGCTGATGAACACTGAAGCTTTCTTT.

The chain links TRBV6-1 to TRBJ1-2; 7 bases agree with TRBD1. The CDR3 loop spans 12 amino acids. Losses at the gene ends were 4 bases for V and 8 bases for J; bases not matched to a gene: 4. CDR1 is MNHNS and CDR2 is SASEGT in the germline V gene. The CDR3 spells CASSVQDRGYTF. The CDR3 bases are TGTGCCAGCAGTGTCCAGGACAGGGGCTACACCTTC.

About this clone: The same CDR3 can be traced to other DNA sequences in this sample. The chain is built from TRBV9 and TRBJ1-3; D is ambiguous. The V end was cut by 4 bases, the J end by 4 bases, with 6 bases between. Germline-derived CDR1 and CDR2 are SGDLS and YYNGEE. The length of the CDR3 is 12 residues. CDR3 in amino acids: CASSPSGNTIYF. CDR3 nucleotides: TGTGCCAGCAGCCCCTCAGGAAACACCATATATTTT.

V usage is TRBV28 and J usage is TRBJ1-6, with 11 positions matching TRBD1. CDR1 and CDR2 from the germline V gene are MDHEN and SYDVKM. There are 16 residues in the CDR3. V was pared by 6 bases and J by 7 bases, with 8 bases of the junction left unmatched. CDR3 residues: CASSQGGTGGNSPLHF. CDR3 nucleotides: TGTGCCAGCAGCCAAGGTGGGACAGGGGGAAATTCACCCCTCCACTTT.

The rearrangement uses TRBV28 and TRBJ2-7; D possibly matches TRBD1 or TRBD2 (5 bases each). Between the trimmed V and J ends, which lost 3 bases and 0 bases, there was a span of 15 bases. CDR1 is MDHEN, CDR2 SYDVKM, per germline. The CDR3 has 16 amino acids. Here the CDR3 DNA reads TGTGCCAGCAGTTTTAGGGACGGAACCGTCTCCTACGAGCAGTACTTC. Its translation is CASSFRDGTVSYEQYF.

The rearrangement joins TRBV28 to TRBJ2-3, with 8 bases lining up with TRBD1. Trimming removed 6 bases from V and 2 bases from J; junction bases left unmatched: 10. CDR3 length: 16 amino acids. CDR1 is MDHEN and CDR2 is SYDVKM in the germline V gene. The CDR3 reads CASSPGAGGATDTQYF. The CDR3 DNA is TGTGCCAGCAGCCCTGGGGCAGGGGGCGCCACAGATACGCAGTATTTT.